This record concerns one TCR beta chain sequence. In the original workflow: Amplified reference gene primers provided the basis for estimating nucleated cell counts. Generated by immunoSEQ multiplex PCR, the TCRdb table keeps only in-frame clones and is missing some. V and J calls and clone size are as listed in that table; D and trimming were resolved from the DNA. This table holds about 170,000 clones, just under 95% found once. The record originates from a study of blood T cell repertoires in COVID-19. Study-wide context: Samples came from the United States, Italy and Spain, spanning acute and convalescent COVID-19. Sources were T cells, B-cell-depleted T cells, or PBMCs; the material itself was cDNA or gDNA.

Germline V gives CDR1 MNHEY, CDR2 SVGAGI. The CDR3 is 12 residues long. V lost 8 bases and J lost 3, with 11 bases in between. V and J are TRBV6-5 and TRBJ2-7; D gene unclear. This sequence was found in a woman in her forties or fifties with acute or convalescent COVID-19. Sample: peripheral blood. The CDR3 is CASYTNLYEQYF. CDR3 bases: TGTGCCAGCTACACAAACCTCTACGAGCAGTACTTC.